The 21 T cell receptor beta chains listed next were all sequenced from one sample in a study of cytomegalovirus exposure and HLA in healthy donors. It was with 60 Vbeta and 13 Jbeta primers that the PCR ran. Here immunoSEQ multiplex PCR was the method, and the copy in TCRdb shows in-frame clones only, minus some. In the table there are about 180,000 clones, around 80% of which are singletons. Input material: PBMCs. The receptors shown here come from a girl aged 5 to 17 in good health and CMV-seropositive.

Here the CDR3 DNA reads TGTGCCAGCAGTGGCTCCGAGGCTGCTTTCTTT. Translating gives CASSGSEAAFF. The J gene is TRBJ1-1, the V gene TRBV6-1; D is undetermined. Germline V CDR1 and CDR2: MNHNS, SASEGT. V was cut by 4 bases and J by 11 bases, with 11 bases left in between. This CDR3 has 11 residues.

This sequence joins TRBV5-4 and TRBJ2-3, with TRBD2 matching 14 bases. There are 16 residues in the CDR3. Germline loops: CDR1 SGHNT, CDR2 YYREEE (reference sequence). J lost 3 bases, V lost 5 bases, and 5 bases had no gene match. The CDR3 loop is CASRPGTSGGTDTQYF. In DNA, the CDR3 is TGTGCCAGCAGGCCCGGGACTAGCGGGGGTACAGATACGCAGTATTTT. Together with reference TRBV5-4 and TRBJ2-3, the CDR3 gives the full variable domain: ETGVTQSPTHLIKTRGQQVTLRCSSQSGHNTVSWYQQALGQGPQFIFQYYREEENGRGNFPPRFSGLQFPNYSSELNVNALELDDSALYLCASRPGTSGGTDTQYFGPGTRLTVL.

The gene calls are TRBV7-3 and TRBJ1-1; D is unclear. The CDR3 totals 13 residues. Germline V CDR1 and CDR2: SGHTA, FQGTGA. The V end lost 5 bases, the J end lost 0 bases, and 7 bases lay between the germline ends. This chain's CDR3 is CASSVELNTEAFF. In DNA, the CDR3 is TGTGCCAGCAGCGTAGAGTTGAACACTGAAGCTTTCTTT.

This chain uses TRBV5-1 with TRBJ2-5, with TRBD2 identical over 7 bases. The CDR3 is 15 amino acids. V shed 4 bases and J 5 bases; nucleotides not matched to a gene: 11. Germline V lookup: CDR1 SGHRS, CDR2 YFSETQ. The CDR3 protein is CASSLTGLVPETQYF. CDR3 coding DNA: TGCGCCAGCAGCCTGACCGGACTAGTACCTGAGACCCAGTACTTC. Combining the CDR3 with reference TRBV5-1 and TRBJ2-5 gives the whole variable domain KAGVTQTPRYLIKTRGQQVTLSCSPISGHRSVSWYQQTPGQGLQFLFEYFSETQRNKGNFPGRFSGRQFSNSRSEMNVSTLELGDSALYLCASSLTGLVPETQYFGPGTRLLVL.

This chain joins TRBV4-1 and TRBJ2-5; 11 bases agree with TRBD1. The CDR3 runs 16 residues. With V trimmed by 1 base and J by 4 bases, 5 bases remained unmatched. Germline CDR1 reads MGHRA; CDR2 reads YSYEKL. The CDR3 coding sequence is TGCGCCAGCAGCCAAGGGACAGGGGGCTGGTTAGAGACCCAGTACTTC. This sequence encodes CASSQGTGGWLETQYF.

The chain has TRBV7-8 and TRBJ1-3; the D is unclear. With 0 bases removed from V and 0 bases from J, the gap between germline ends came to 9 bases. The CDR3 is 16 amino acids. Germline V gene data show CDR1 as SGHVS and CDR2 as FQNEAQ. The CDR3 region is CASSLAGGDSGNTIYF. The DNA for the CDR3 is TGTGCCAGCAGCTTAGCTGGCGGGGACTCTGGAAACACCATATATTTT.

The V gene is TRBV15, the J gene TRBJ1-2; D gene ambiguous. The CDR3 covers 12 residues. The V end lost 3 bases, the J end lost 10 bases, and 12 bases lay between the germline ends. CDR1 and CDR2 from the germline V gene are LNHNV and YYDKDF (reference sequence). The CDR3, as DNA: TGTGCCACCAGCAGGAAAATCTTCTACTACACCTTC. Residues: CATSRKIFYYTF.

The rearrangement uses TRBV10-1 and TRBJ1-1, with 8 nucleotides matching TRBD1. Germline CDR1 is WNHNN and CDR2 is SYGVQD (reference sequence). V shed 8 bases and J 4 bases; nucleotides not matched to a gene: 12. The CDR3 covers 15 residues. CDR3 residues: CASSRTGKGGTEAFF. The CDR3 nucleotides are TGCGCCAGCTCTAGGACAGGGAAGGGAGGCACTGAAGCTTTCTTT.

This clone turned up a few times. CDR3 in amino acids: CASSLIAGDLSYNEQFF. Written as DNA, the CDR3 is TGTGCCAGCAGCTTAATAGCGGGCGACCTCTCCTACAATGAGCAGTTCTTC. This chain uses TRBV5-4 with TRBJ2-1; the match to TRBD2 covers 7 bases. Per germline, CDR1 SGHNT and CDR2 YYREEE (reference sequence). The trim removed 2 bases at V and 0 bases at J, leaving 8 bases unmatched. The CDR3 totals 17 residues. Based on the CDR3 plus reference TRBV5-4 and TRBJ2-1, the full variable domain is ETGVTQSPTHLIKTRGQQVTLRCSSQSGHNTVSWYQQALGQGPQFIFQYYREEENGRGNFPPRFSGLQFPNYSSELNVNALELDDSALYLCASSLIAGDLSYNEQFFGPGTRLTVL.

The chain joins TRBV5-4 to TRBJ2-5; possibly TRBD1 for D (6 bases). The germline V gene encodes CDR1 SGHNT and CDR2 YYREEE (reference sequence). The CDR3 extends over 14 amino acids. The germline V and J ends were trimmed by 4 bases and 2 bases, with 12 bases remaining between them. DNA for the CDR3: TGTGCCAGCAGCCCGGACAGTCGACAAGAGACCCAGTACTTC. It translates to CASSPDSRQETQYF.

The CDR3 spells CASSLDSKANYGYTF. As DNA, the CDR3 is TGTGCCAGCAGTTTAGATAGTAAAGCTAACTATGGCTACACCTTC. The chain is built from TRBV27 and TRBJ1-2, with no clear D. Germline V gives CDR1 MNHEY, CDR2 SMNVEV (reference sequence). The V and J ends lost 2 bases and 0 bases respectively, with 10 bases between them. The CDR3 is made up of 15 amino acids.

The CDR3 protein is CASSVDRVTNYGYTF. The CDR3 bases are TGTGCCAGCAGTGTCGACAGGGTGACTAACTATGGCTACACCTTC. The J gene is TRBJ1-2, the V gene TRBV2, with 7 nucleotides matching TRBD1. Germline V lookup: CDR1 SNHLY, CDR2 FYNNEI. The junction had 5 bases not matched to a gene; V was cut back by 4 bases and J by 0 bases. The CDR3 sequence is 15 residues long.

The CDR3, as DNA: TGTGCCAGCAGCCGACAGGGCGGCGATCAGCCCCAGCATTTT. Translated: CASSRQGGDQPQHF. This rearrangement joins TRBV11-2 to TRBJ1-5, with 7 positions matching TRBD1. There are 14 residues in the CDR3. Trimming took 5 bases from V and 5 from J; bases not matched to a gene: 6. Per the germline V gene, CDR1 is SGHAT and CDR2 is FQNNGV.

This clone was detected a few times. The chain links TRBV5-1 to TRBJ2-1, with TRBD1 matching over 8 bases. CDR3 size: 14 residues. The germline V gene encodes CDR1 SGHRS and CDR2 YFSETQ. The V and J ends lost 6 bases and 2 bases, in that order; junction bases with no gene match: 4. The CDR3 nucleotides read TGCGCCAGCATGATGGGACAGGCCTACAATGAGCAGTTCTTC. It is translated as CASMMGQAYNEQFF.

The genes are TRBV6-5 and TRBJ1-1, with D perhaps TRBD1 (6 bases). Germline V CDR1 and CDR2: MNHEY, SVGAGI. V shed 2 bases and J shed 0 bases, with 13 bases lying between them. The CDR3 sequence is 16 residues long. The CDR3 DNA follows: TGTGCCAGCAGTTACACTCTACAGGGAGTGAACACTGAAGCTTTCTTT. Its protein product is CASSYTLQGVNTEAFF.

This sequence joins TRBV6-1 and TRBJ2-7; D is unclear. The CDR3 is 13 amino acids. Trimming stripped 6 bases from V and 2 bases from J, with 11 bases between. Germline V lookup: CDR1 MNHNS, CDR2 SASEGT. The CDR3: CASRGADTYEQYF. The DNA of the CDR3 is TGTGCCAGCAGGGGCGCAGACACCTACGAGCAGTACTTC.

The chain has TRBV28 and TRBJ1-5, with D tentatively TRBD1 (5 bases). The ends were cut back, 6 bases at V and 6 bases at J, with 15 bases in the middle. The CDR3 has 14 residues. The V gene's germline CDR1 is MDHEN and CDR2 SYDVKM. CDR3: CASSPRGTGQPQHF. The CDR3 nucleotides read TGTGCCAGCAGCCCTAGGGGTACCGGTCAGCCCCAGCATTTT.

The chain couples TRBV10-3 to TRBJ2-1; 7 bases align to TRBD2. The CDR3 contains 13 residues. Germline trimming cut 10 bases from V and 5 bases from J; bases unmatched to any gene: 8. Germline V lookup: CDR1 ENHRY, CDR2 SYGVKD. The CDR3 reads CATLRLADNEQFF. CDR3 bases: TGTGCCACCCTAAGACTAGCCGACAATGAGCAGTTCTTC.

The chain combines TRBV5-1 with TRBJ1-2; 8 bases fit TRBD1. The CDR3 runs 14 residues. CDR1 SGHRS and CDR2 YFSETQ come from the germline V gene. The junction had 4 bases not matched to a gene; V was cut back by 2 bases and J by 4 bases. As DNA, the CDR3 is TGCGCCAGCAGCTTAAACGGACAGGGCTATGGCTACACCTTC. Its translation: CASSLNGQGYGYTF.

This clone was detected a few times. J is TRBJ2-2 and V is TRBV15; D is ambiguous. The germline V and J ends were trimmed by 1 base and 6 bases, with 12 bases remaining between them. Germline V gene data show CDR1 as LNHNV and CDR2 as YYDKDF (reference sequence). The CDR3 contains 15 residues. The CDR3 loop is CATSRGAPGAGELFF. CDR3 nucleotides: TGTGCCACCAGCAGAGGGGCCCCCGGTGCCGGGGAGCTGTTTTTT.

This chain connects TRBV5-4 to TRBJ2-2, with unresolved D. The CDR3 runs to 15 residues. Between the trimmed V and J ends, which lost 1 base and 3 bases, there was a span of 10 bases. CDR1 is SGHNT and CDR2 is YYREEE in the germline V gene (reference sequence). The CDR3 here is CASSLSGWYTGELFF. The CDR3, as DNA: TGTGCCAGCAGCTTGTCCGGGTGGTACACCGGGGAGCTGTTTTTT.